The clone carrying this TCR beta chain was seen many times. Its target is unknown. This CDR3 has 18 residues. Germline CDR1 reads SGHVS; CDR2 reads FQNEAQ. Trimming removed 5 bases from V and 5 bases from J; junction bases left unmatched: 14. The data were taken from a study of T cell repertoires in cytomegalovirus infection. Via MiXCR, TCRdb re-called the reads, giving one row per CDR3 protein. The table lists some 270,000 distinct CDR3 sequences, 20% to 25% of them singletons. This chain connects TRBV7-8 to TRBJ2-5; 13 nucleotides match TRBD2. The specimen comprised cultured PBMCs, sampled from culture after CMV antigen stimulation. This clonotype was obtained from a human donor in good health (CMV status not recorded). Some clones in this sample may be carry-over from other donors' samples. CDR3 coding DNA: TGTGCCAGCAGCCCTAGGAGGACTAGCGGGAGAGGAGGGGAGACCCAGTACTTC. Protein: CASSPRRTSGRGGETQYF.